Listed below are T cell receptor beta chains from one sample, sequenced in a study of blood T cell repertoires in COVID-19. Assay used: immunoSEQ multiplex PCR; TCRdb lists only in-frame clones, some missing. The sample contains around 150,000 clones, roughly 90% of which appear only once. The sequenced sample consisted of peripheral blood. These receptors originate from a man aged 25 to 40 with COVID-19, enrolled during active disease. CDR3s include the opening cysteine and the closing phenylalanine or tryptophan. D genes are given only for firm matches. The size entry is marked missing in some rows and otherwise reads once, few, many or a size class.

NA	NA	TRBJ2-1	TRBV18	CASSPRLVGLGEQFF	TGTGCCAGCTCACCACGCCTGGTGGGCTTGGGTGAGCAGTTCTTC
TRBD1	once	TRBJ1-6	TRBV2	CASSERRQGNSPLHF	TGTGCCAGCAGTGAAAGGAGACAGGGGAATTCACCCCTCCACTTT
NA	NA	TRBJ2-2	TRBV29-1	CSVESGLNTGELFF	TGCAGCGTTGAGAGCGGGTTGAACACCGGGGAGCTGTTTTTT
NA	NA	TRBJ2-1	TRBV24-1	CATSDRDSYRHEQFF	TGTGCCACCAGTGACCGGGACTCATATCGCCATGAGCAGTTCTTC
TRBD2	NA	TRBJ2-4	TRBV28	CASSRLAGGPEAKNIQYF	TGTGCCAGCAGCCGACTAGCGGGAGGGCCCGAGGCCAAAAACATTCAGTACTTC
TRBD2	NA	TRBJ2-3	TRBV5-4	CASSSALAGDTQYF	TGTGCCAGCAGCTCGGCCCTAGCGGGAGACACGCAGTATTTT
NA	NA	TRBJ2-5	TRBV28	CASSSDTFQETQYF	TGTGCCAGCAGTTCCGACACCTTCCAAGAGACCCAGTACTTC
TRBD2	once	TRBJ2-1	TRBV9	CASNRAGGPANEQFF	TGTGCCAGCAACCGAGCGGGAGGGCCCGCCAATGAGCAGTTCTTC
NA	NA	TRBJ1-1	TRBV25-1	CASSKGMGTRRENTEAFF	TGTGCCAGCAGTAAAGGTATGGGGACACGGAGAGAGAACACTGAAGCTTTCTTT
NA	NA	TRBJ2-7	TRBV6-5	CASSYSTGFSYEQYF	TGTGCCAGCAGTTACTCGACGGGGTTTTCCTACGAGCAGTACTTC
TRBD1	NA	TRBJ2-2	TRBV6-2/TRBV6-3	CASSYPRQGFAGELFF	TGTGCCAGCAGTTACCCGAGACAGGGGTTCGCCGGGGAGCTGTTTTTT
TRBD2	NA	TRBJ2-1	TRBV9	CASNRLPGLVGNEQFF	TGTGCCAGCAACAGACTACCGGGACTAGTTGGCAATGAGCAGTTCTTC
TRBD2	NA	TRBJ2-1	TRBV24-1	CATSSSGGYNEQFF	TGTGCCACCAGTTCTAGCGGGGGCTACAATGAGCAGTTCTTC
NA	NA	TRBJ1-3	TRBV29-1	CSGGSSGNTIYF	TGCAGCGGGGGTAGCTCTGGAAACACCATATATTTT
NA	NA	TRBJ1-6	TRBV10-3	CAIRGHNNSPLHF	TGTGCCATCAGGGGACACAACAATTCACCCCTCCACTTT